The 27 T cell receptor beta chains in this list originate from one sample, sequenced in a study of graft-versus-host responses after intestinal transplantation. The assay was immunoSEQ multiplex PCR, and TCRdb's table has in-frame clones only and misses some. This sample yields approximately 12,000 clones, of which around three quarters are seen a single time; 10% belongs to the top ten. Once graft tissue had been processed, intraepithelial and lamina propria lymphocytes were released. This specimen was ileum tissue, taken 23 days after intestinal transplant. All receptors derive from a human patient who received an intestinal transplant, so some T cells may come from the graft donor.

CDR3 DNA sequence: TGTGCCTGGAGTATCGGGCGAGGTGAGACCCAGTACTTC. The encoded protein is CAWSIGRGETQYF. The J gene is TRBJ2-5, the V gene TRBV30, with D unclear. This CDR3 is built from 13 residues. The germline V and J ends were trimmed by 2 bases and 5 bases, with 12 bases remaining between them. Looked up from germline, CDR1 is GTSNPN and CDR2 is SVGIG (reference sequence).

The table lists this clone with a count of one. This sequence joins TRBV21-1 and TRBJ1-5; the D segment call TRBD1 is taken from the table without a DNA check. TRBV21-1 is designated a pseudogene. The CDR3 covers 15 residues. In DNA form, the CDR3 reads TGTGCCAGCAGCAGGGGGCCCTTTAGCAATCAGCCCCAGCATTTT. Protein: CASSRGPFSNQPQHF.

In its sample, this clone was seen once. J is TRBJ2-7 and V is TRBV6-8, with D maybe TRBD2 (5 bases). Germline lookup yields CDR1 MNHGY and CDR2 SAAAGT. The V and J ends lost 2 bases and 3 bases respectively, with 8 bases between them. This CDR3 comprises 13 residues. CDR3 region: CASSYERSYEQYF. The DNA of the CDR3 is TGTGCCAGCAGTTACGAGCGGAGCTACGAGCAGTACTTC.

The genes are TRBV27 and TRBJ2-5; TRBD2 matches at 11 bases. CDR3 length: 14 amino acids. Germline CDR1 reads MNHEY; CDR2 reads SMNVEV (reference sequence). Trimming at V came to 5 bases and at J to 11 bases, leaving 10 bases not matched to a gene. The CDR3 loop reads CASSPSGRSLEQYF. The CDR3 nucleotides read TGTGCCAGCAGTCCTAGCGGGAGGTCCTTGGAGCAGTACTTC.

This clone was seen only a few times. The chain combines TRBV2 with TRBJ1-4, with TRBD1 identical over 8 bases. The germline V gene encodes CDR1 SNHLY and CDR2 FYNNEI. With 5 bases clipped from V and 4 bases from J, the junction kept 3 bases outside the gene matches. The CDR3 runs to 14 residues. As DNA, the CDR3 is TGTGCCAGCAGTTCTACAGGGGGTAATGAAAAACTGTTTTTT. Translating it yields CASSSTGGNEKLFF.

The genes are TRBV2 and TRBJ2-1; 12 bases map to TRBD2. This CDR3 region has 17 residues. Trimming took 7 bases from V and 6 from J; bases not matched to a gene: 13. The germline V gene has CDR1 SNHLY and CDR2 FYNNEI. The CDR3 coding sequence is TGTGCCAGCACCACCGGGACTAGCGGGTGGATTGTCAATGAGCAGTTCTTC. It is translated as CASTTGTSGWIVNEQFF.

The rearrangement links TRBV6-1 to TRBJ2-7; TRBD2 matches at 7 bases. CDR1 and CDR2 (germline): MNHNS, SASEGT. This CDR3 comprises 14 residues. V shed 5 bases, J shed 3 bases, and the junction held 7 bases outside the gene matches. Here the CDR3 reads CASSLGEGYYEQYF. In nucleotides, the CDR3 is TGTGCCAGCAGTCTAGGGGAGGGTTACTACGAGCAGTACTTC.

The table lists this clone with a few counts. The rearrangement joins TRBV27 to TRBJ2-7, with D perhaps TRBD1 (6 bases). The CDR3 sequence is 11 residues long. Between the trimmed V and J ends, which lost 10 bases and 6 bases, there was a span of 13 bases. Germline values: CDR1 MNHEY, CDR2 SMNVEV (reference sequence). The CDR3 DNA reads as TGTGCCACCTCCTGGGGGCTCGAGCAGTACTTC. Protein: CATSWGLEQYF.

The genes are TRBV7-2 and TRBJ2-1; 9 nucleotides agree with TRBD1. Germline V gene lookup returns CDR1 SGHTA and CDR2 FQGNSA. CDR3 length equals 18 residues. V lost 4 bases to trimming and J lost 8 bases; unmatched junction nucleotides: 18. CDR3 bases: TGTGCCAGCAGCTCCCATACCCTACCGGGACAGGGAGGCCATGAGCAGTTCTTC. Translating gives CASSSHTLPGQGGHEQFF. The complete variable domain, with remaining parts taken from reference TRBV7-2 and TRBJ2-1, reads GAGVSQSPSNKVTEKGKDVELRCDPISGHTALYWYRQSLGQGLEFLIYFQGNSAPDKSGLPSDRFSAERTGGSVSTLTIQRTQQEDSAVYLCASSSHTLPGQGGHEQFFGPGTRLTVL.

This CDR3 reads CASSYGEEQYF. CDR3 in DNA: TGTGCCAGCAGTTACGGGGAGGAGCAGTACTTC. V and J are TRBV6-6 and TRBJ2-5; a weak D match, TRBD2 (6 bases). V gave up 2 bases and J gave up 11 bases, with 9 bases separating them. The CDR3 consists of 11 residues. Germline loops: CDR1 MNHNY, CDR2 SVGAGI (reference sequence).

This clone was detected only once. The chain has TRBV19 and TRBJ1-1; D remains unclear. The CDR3 spans 11 residues. With 8 bases removed from V and 0 bases from J, the gap between germline ends came to 4 bases. Germline CDR1 is LNHDA and CDR2 is SQIVND (reference sequence). The CDR3 loop is CASYLNTEAFF. CDR3 sequence (DNA): TGTGCCAGTTACTTGAACACTGAAGCTTTCTTT.

The chain employs TRBV19 and TRBJ2-4; D perhaps matches TRBD2 (5 bases). The CDR3 extends over 20 amino acids. Germline V gene sequence: CDR1 LNHDA, CDR2 SQIVND (reference sequence). Deletions cut 3 bases from V and 0 bases from J, with 24 bases between. CDR3 region: CASSIIAEVHLSVAKNIQYF. CDR3 DNA sequence: TGTGCCAGTAGTATCATTGCGGAGGTCCATCTTTCCGTAGCCAAAAACATTCAGTACTTC.

This clone was counted a few times. The junction and the germline gene differ at one end; a read error may be behind it. V and J are TRBV7-7 and TRBJ1-1; 7 bases are a match to TRBD1. The CDR3 sequence is 13 residues long. Germline CDR1 and CDR2: SSHAT and FNYEAQ (reference sequence). The CDR3 nucleotides read TGTGCTAGCAGCATGACAGGGTCTACTGAAGCTTTCTTT. It yields the protein CASSMTGSTEAFF.

J is TRBJ2-5 and V is TRBV4-1, with 8 bases fitting TRBD1. CDR1 MGHRA and CDR2 YSYEKL come from the germline V gene. This CDR3 is 14 amino acids long. After removal of 6 bases from V and 5 bases from J, the junction contained 8 bases not matched to a gene. CDR3 residues: CASSPDRVLETQYF. CDR3 nucleotides: TGCGCCAGCAGTCCGGACAGGGTACTGGAGACCCAGTACTTC.

A single count supports this clone. This chain uses TRBV6-5 with TRBJ2-1, with D perhaps TRBD2 (6 bases). The CDR3 is 15 residues long. The germline V and J ends were trimmed by 2 bases and 2 bases, with 10 bases remaining between them. CDR1 and CDR2 from the germline V gene are MNHEY and SVGAGI. The CDR3 region is CASSYGGSTYNEQFF. The DNA for the CDR3 is TGTGCCAGCAGTTACGGGGGGAGCACCTACAATGAGCAGTTCTTC.

The chain joins TRBV5-1 to TRBJ1-6, with 8 bases that match TRBD1. This CDR3 comprises 16 residues. CDR1 and CDR2 from the germline V gene are SGHRS and YFSETQ. Germline trimming cut 0 bases from V and 10 bases from J; bases unmatched to any gene: 9. This CDR3 is CASSLEAGGLRSPLHF. The CDR3 region has the DNA TGCGCCAGCAGCTTGGAGGCAGGGGGCTTGAGGTCACCCCTCCACTTT.

Only a few counts were recorded for this clone. The V call is TRBV9, the J call TRBJ2-1; D ambiguous. The CDR3 contains 13 residues. The germline CDR1 and CDR2 sequences are SGDLS and YYNGEE. V dropped 3 bases and J dropped 7 bases, with 11 bases sitting between them. The CDR3 DNA follows: TGTGCCAGCAGCGCTTACGCGGCGAATGAGCAGTTCTTC. Amino acids: CASSAYAANEQFF.

The chain joins TRBV4-3 to TRBJ2-3; 10 bases match TRBD2. The V segment lost 0 bases and the J segment 0 bases; nucleotides outside the gene matches: 6. Germline CDR1 and CDR2: LGHNA and YSLEER. The CDR3 is 18 residues long. The CDR3 spells CASSQEELAGISTDTQYF. DNA for the CDR3: TGCGCCAGCAGCCAAGAGGAACTAGCGGGAATAAGCACAGATACGCAGTATTTT.

The genes are TRBV7-2 and TRBJ2-1, with 7 bases lining up with TRBD2. The ends lost 5 bases at V and 7 bases at J; junction bases unmatched: 11. This CDR3 comprises 15 residues. Per germline, CDR1 SGHTA and CDR2 FQGNSA. The CDR3 DNA sequence: TGTGCCAGCAGCAATGTGGGCGGGAGAGGAAATGAGCAGTTCTTC. Translated, it gives CASSNVGGRGNEQFF.

The gene calls are TRBV4-1 and TRBJ1-2, with no clear D. This CDR3 is built from 13 residues. V lost 5 bases, J lost 2 bases, and 9 bases lay in between. Per the germline V gene, CDR1 is MGHRA and CDR2 is YSYEKL. The CDR3 nucleotides read TGCGCCAGCAGCTACCTAGGGAACTATGGCTACACCTTC. This codes for CASSYLGNYGYTF.

The CDR3 loop is CATRQGNNEQFF. The CDR3, as DNA: TGTGCCACTCGACAGGGAAACAATGAGCAGTTCTTC. The gene calls are TRBV19 and TRBJ2-1; 7 positions agree with TRBD1. The V gene's germline CDR1 is LNHDA and CDR2 SQIVND (reference sequence). The CDR3 length is 12 residues. V lost 10 bases and J lost 5; bases outside the gene matches: 5.

The chain is built from TRBV4-3 and TRBJ1-2; D ambiguous. V was trimmed by 1 base and J by 3 bases, leaving 12 bases between them. CDR1 is LGHNA and CDR2 is YSLEER in the germline V gene. This CDR3 region has 15 residues. CDR3 DNA: TGCGCCAGCAGCCAAGTTGGAGCTGAAGACTATGGCTACACCTTC. Its translation is CASSQVGAEDYGYTF.

The sample holds one count of this clone. V is TRBV5-1 and J is TRBJ1-4, with 10 bases aligning to TRBD1. The junction had 5 bases not matched to a gene; V was cut back by 4 bases and J by 5 bases. The CDR3 spans 15 residues. Germline values: CDR1 SGHRS, CDR2 YFSETQ. The CDR3 DNA follows: TGCGCCAGCAGCCGGGACAGGGGTGGCAATGAAAAACTGTTTTTT. Its translation: CASSRDRGGNEKLFF.

In this sample, this clone is medium-sized. V is TRBV7-9 and J is TRBJ2-1, with 10 bases fitting TRBD2. The CDR3 length is 16 residues. V dropped 6 bases and J dropped 2; count of bases not matched to a gene: 7. Germline V lookup: CDR1 SEHNR, CDR2 FQNEAQ (reference sequence). The CDR3 reads CASRNLAGVPYNEQFF. CDR3 DNA: TGTGCCAGCAGAAACCTAGCGGGAGTCCCCTACAATGAGCAGTTCTTC.

The chain has TRBV5-1 and TRBJ2-1, with 7 bases identical to TRBD1. Germline assignment: CDR1 SGHRS and CDR2 YFSETQ. V lost 6 bases, J lost 0 bases, and 6 bases stayed unmatched. The CDR3 runs 15 residues. CDR3: CASTTGPSSYNEQFF. DNA of the CDR3: TGCGCCAGCACGACAGGGCCTAGCTCCTACAATGAGCAGTTCTTC.

The V and J genes are TRBV7-3 and TRBJ1-1; unclear D gene. CDR3 length: 14 residues. V lost 0 bases, J lost 0 bases, and 5 bases lay in between. The germline V gene has CDR1 SGHTA and CDR2 FQGTGA. The CDR3 sequence is CASSLTAVNTEAFF. CDR3 coding DNA: TGTGCCAGCAGCTTAACGGCCGTGAACACTGAAGCTTTCTTT.

This chain links TRBV15 with TRBJ2-7; 10 nucleotides align to TRBD1. CDR1 and CDR2 from the germline V gene are LNHNV and YYDKDF (reference sequence). With V trimmed by 5 bases and J by 3 bases, 1 base remained unmatched. The CDR3 has 13 amino acids. The DNA of the CDR3 is TGTGCCACCAGCCGGGACAGGGGCTACGAGCAGTACTTC. This translates into CATSRDRGYEQYF. Full variable domain (missing parts from reference TRBV15 and TRBJ2-7): DAMVIQNPRYQVTQFGKPVTLSCSQTLNHNVMYWYQQKSSQAPKLLFHYYDKDFNNEADTPDNFQSRRPNTSFCFLDIRSPGLGDTAMYLCATSRDRGYEQYFGPGTRLTVT.